This T cell receptor (beta chain) was found in a study of T cell changes during pregnancy in multiple sclerosis. This table comes from immunoSEQ multiplex PCR, and its TCRdb copy is limited to in-frame clones, with some not included. The sample includes about 110,000 clones, roughly 90% of them seen just once. The CDR3 totals 14 residues. The V and J ends lost 3 bases and 3 bases respectively, with 9 bases between them. CDR1 is LGHNA, CDR2 YNFKEQ, per germline. This chain connects TRBV4-2 to TRBJ2-1, with D unresolved. This TCR was recovered from a female donor in good health, enrolled as a control in a pregnancy study. The source material was peripheral blood, sampled in the third trimester of pregnancy. The CDR3 nucleotides read TGTGCCAGCAGCCAGAACTTAAACTACAATGAGCAGTTCTTC. Its protein is CASSQNLNYNEQFF.